This paragraph covers one T cell receptor beta chain sequence. Germline CDR1 reads SSHAT; CDR2 reads FNYEAQ (reference sequence). This CDR3 has 14 residues. The data were taken from a study of T cells expressing NK-cell markers. TCRdb reprocessed the 5' RACE reads; each CDR3 protein has one entry and no DNA is given. Its table lists 200,000 to 300,000 distinct CDR3 sequences. The source material was blood T cells: a sorted CD56 or NKG2C T cell subset, CD4+ or CD8+ T cells, or bulk PBMC T cells (not recorded which). The receptor was derived from a man between 18 and 35 years old in good health. The chain has TRBV7-7 and TRBJ2-7. The chain's CDR3 is CASSRTLSSYEQYF.